The 21 T cell receptor beta chains listed next were all sequenced from one sample in a study of T cell clonality in common variable immunodeficiency. Using immunoSEQ multiplex PCR, the repertoire was profiled, and TCRdb retains in-frame clones only, with some absent. The data show roughly 79,000 clones, none appearing only once, with around 0.8% held by the ten largest. What was sequenced was peripheral blood mononuclear cells. Receptors originate from a person between 18 and 75 years old in good health.

This clone has at least ten counts. Coverage ceases 3 residues before the CDR3 finishes, and the germline J gene fills in the end. The V gene is TRBV5-4, the J gene TRBJ2-1; D unclear. Germline V gene data show CDR1 as SGHNT and CDR2 as YYREEE (reference sequence). The CDR3 sequence is 14 residues long. V was pared by 2 bases and J by 7 bases, with 13 bases between. This chain's CDR3 is CASSFRQFGNEQFF. The covered CDR3 bases are TGTGCCAGCAGCTTCCGGCAGTTCGGGAATGAG.

This clone appeared many times. The read is 3 residues too short to cover the CDR3 end, so that end is filled in from the germline J gene. The V and J genes are TRBV18 and TRBJ2-5; 7 positions match TRBD1. The V and J ends lost 5 bases and 3 bases, in that order; junction bases with no gene match: 6. The germline CDR1 and CDR2 sequences are KGHSH and LQKENI. The CDR3 runs to 14 residues. Incomplete CDR3 DNA: TGTGCCAGCTCAGAGTTTACAGGGGAAGAGACC. Translated, it gives CASSEFTGEET. The entire CDR3 reads CASSEFTGEETQYF.

This clone was seen ten or more times. Sequencing ends 3 residues short of the CDR3 end; the germline J gene provides the rest. The J gene is TRBJ2-1, the V gene TRBV20-1; TRBD2 aligns across 11 bases. Per the germline V gene, CDR1 is DFQATT and CDR2 is SNEGSKA (reference sequence). This CDR3 has 14 amino acids. Trimming cost V 6 bases and J 9 bases; bases outside gene matches: 10. CDR3 region: CSAAILAGGGEQFF. CDR3 bases read: TGCAGTGCCGCCATTCTAGCGGGAGGAGGTGAG.

This clone was seen repeatedly, ten times or more. The germline gene is not matched at one end of the junction; a read error may be the cause. Read data end 3 residues before the CDR3 end; the end is taken from the germline J gene. The chain employs TRBV7-7 and TRBJ2-1; no clear D gene. The CDR3 extends over 13 amino acids. Germline assignment: CDR1 SSHAT and CDR2 FNYEAQ (reference sequence). CDR3 sequence: CASSLGPRSEQFF. CDR3 DNA (partial): TGTGCTAGCAGCTTAGGTCCTAGAAGTGAG.

In this sample, this clone turned up many times. Coverage ceases 3 residues before the CDR3 finishes, and the germline J gene fills in the end. J is TRBJ2-2 and V is TRBV7-9; D perhaps matches TRBD2 (6 bases). V dropped 5 bases and J dropped 5 bases, with 15 bases sitting between them. The CDR3 runs to 15 residues. Germline CDR1 SEHNR, CDR2 FQNEAQ (reference sequence). The CDR3 sequence is CASSGPGLGTGELFF. The sequenced part of the CDR3 DNA is TGTGCCAGCAGCGGACCGGGACTCGGAACCGGGGAG.

There are many counts of this clone. The CDR3 end lies 3 residues beyond the end of the read and is filled in from the germline J gene. V usage is TRBV11-2 and J usage is TRBJ2-1; a possible D gene is TRBD2 (5 bases). Germline V gives CDR1 SGHAT, CDR2 FQNNGV. The CDR3 contains 15 residues. The ends were cut back, 4 bases at V and 0 bases at J, with 10 bases in the middle. The sequenced CDR3 bases are TGTGCCAGCAGCTCCGACTACAGCTCCTACAATGAG. It translates to CASSSDYSSYNE. The CDR3 as a whole reads CASSSDYSSYNEQFF.

In this sample, this clone turned up a few times. The DNA read from the CDR3 is TGTGCCAGCCACGGGACTTTCGGGGAAAATTCACCC. The encoded protein is CASHGTFGENSP. The whole CDR3 is CASHGTFGENSPLHF. The chain carries TRBV19 and TRBJ1-6, with a possible D match to TRBD1 (5 bases). Read data end 3 residues before the CDR3 end; the end is taken from the germline J gene. Trimming shortened V by 9 bases and J by 7 bases, and 19 bases separated the two germline ends. The length of the CDR3 is 15 residues. Germline assignment: CDR1 LNHDA and CDR2 SQIVND (reference sequence).

This clone was counted at least ten times. The read finishes 3 residues shy of the CDR3 end, and the germline J gene is used to complete it. The V and J genes are TRBV5-4 and TRBJ2-7; tentative D call: TRBD1 (5 bases). The CDR3 length is 14 residues. Germline V gene lookup returns CDR1 SGHNT and CDR2 YYREEE (reference sequence). Trimming removed 4 bases at V and 3 bases at J, with 14 bases between. The CDR3 DNA, read in part, is TGTGCCAGCAGCCTTCAGGACAATGTCTACGAG. As protein: CASSLQDNVYE. The whole CDR3 sequence reads CASSLQDNVYEQYF.

This clone was seen repeatedly, ten times or more. The read finishes 3 residues shy of the CDR3 end, and the germline J gene is used to complete it. The gene calls are TRBV6-2 or TRBV6-3 and TRBJ2-7; TRBD1 matches 7 bases. The CDR3 is 13 residues long. The V and J ends lost 2 bases and 3 bases, in that order; junction bases with no gene match: 1. The germline CDR1 and CDR2 sequences are MNHEY and SVGEGT. Partial CDR3 DNA: TGTGCCAGCAGTTACACAGGGGACTACGAG. It codes for CASSYTGDYE. The full CDR3 protein reads CASSYTGDYEQYF.

By sample share, this clone is medium-sized. The CDR3 is cut off 3 residues early in the read; its end comes from the germline J gene. The V and J genes are TRBV20-1 and TRBJ2-2; 7 nucleotides match TRBD1. V dropped 1 base and J dropped 2; count of bases not matched to a gene: 4. This CDR3 has 15 amino acids. CDR1 is DFQATT, CDR2 SNEGSKA, per germline (reference sequence). The DNA read from the CDR3 is TGCAGTGCTAGAGGACAGGGTCTAAACACCGGGGAG. Its protein is CSARGQGLNTGE. The whole CDR3 reads CSARGQGLNTGELFF.

Many counts were recorded for this clone. The read comes to an end 3 residues before the CDR3 does, leaving the germline J gene to fill in the end. The identical CDR3 is also encoded by other nucleotide sequences in the sample. The V gene is TRBV13, the J gene TRBJ1-2; D not resolved. Germline CDR1 and CDR2: PRHDT and FYEKMQ (reference sequence). Trimming cost V 4 bases and J 5 bases, with 11 bases left between them. The CDR3 is 13 residues long. The part of the CDR3 DNA that was read is TGTGCCAGCAGCTCCACGACTGAGTATGGC. It encodes CASSSTTEYG. The CDR3 as a whole reads CASSSTTEYGYTF.

This clone occurred many times. The sequenced fragment ends 3 residues before the CDR3 boundary, so the rest is inferred from the germline J gene. J is TRBJ2-1 and V is TRBV20-1; the D gene is possibly TRBD1 (5 bases). The CDR3 spans 14 residues. Trimming stripped 2 bases from V and 5 bases from J, with 13 bases between. Germline V gene data show CDR1 as DFQATT and CDR2 as SNEGSKA (reference sequence). CDR3 DNA (partial): TGCAGTGCTAGACAGGGTAGTCTGGACAATGAG. Translation: CSARQGSLDNE. The whole CDR3 protein reads CSARQGSLDNEQFF.

This clone appeared many times. The CDR3 goes on 3 residues after the read ends, and that part is filled in from the germline J gene. The rearrangement joins TRBV7-2 to TRBJ1-2; TRBD1 matches 7 bases. CDR3 size: 14 residues. Germline trimming cut 4 bases from V and 5 bases from J; bases unmatched to any gene: 7. Germline V gene data show CDR1 as SGHTA and CDR2 as FQGNSA. Incomplete CDR3 DNA: TGTGCCAGCAGCTCCCGGGACAGAGAATATGGC. Protein sequence: CASSSRDREYG. The CDR3 as a whole reads CASSSRDREYGYTF.

In its sample, this clone was seen many times. The CDR3 end falls 3 residues outside the read, so it is completed with the germline J gene. The chain carries TRBV5-1 and TRBJ1-4; TRBD1 agrees at 7 bases. V lost 0 bases to trimming and J lost 5 bases; unmatched junction nucleotides: 1. The CDR3 is 14 residues long. Germline V gene data show CDR1 as SGHRS and CDR2 as YFSETQ. CDR3 DNA (partial): TGCGCCAGCAGCTTGGTAGGGGGCAATGAAAAA. It yields the protein CASSLVGGNEK. The whole CDR3 is CASSLVGGNEKLFF. The full variable domain, in which reference TRBV5-1 and TRBJ1-4 provide the parts outside the CDR3, is KAGVTQTPRYLIKTRGQQVTLSCSPISGHRSVSWYQQTPGQGLQFLFEYFSETQRNKGNFPGRFSGRQFSNSRSEMNVSTLELGDSALYLCASSLVGGNEKLFFGSGTQLSVL.

Many counts were recorded for this clone. The read is 3 residues too short to cover the CDR3 end, so that end is filled in from the germline J gene. Other DNA variants within this sample encode the same CDR3. V usage is TRBV29-1 and J usage is TRBJ1-1; no firm D call. Germline assignment: CDR1 SQVTM and CDR2 ANQGSEA. Trimming removed 4 bases from V and 4 bases from J, with 7 bases in between. CDR3 length: 11 residues. CDR3 residues: CSVGPGTEAFF. The covered CDR3 bases are TGCAGCGTTGGCCCGGGCACTGAA.

This clone was detected ten times or more. Coverage ceases 3 residues before the CDR3 finishes, and the germline J gene fills in the end. This chain joins TRBV15 and TRBJ2-5, with 11 nucleotides matching TRBD1. J was trimmed by 4 bases and V by 0 bases; bases with no gene match: 4. From germline, CDR1 is LNHNV and CDR2 YYDKDF (reference sequence). The CDR3 has 16 residues. The CDR3 here is CATSRETGTGGETQYF. The DNA read from the CDR3 is TGTGCCACCAGCAGAGAAACCGGGACAGGGGGAGAGACC. Combining the CDR3 with reference TRBV15 and TRBJ2-5 gives the whole variable domain DAMVIQNPRYQVTQFGKPVTLSCSQTLNHNVMYWYQQKSSQAPKLLFHYYDKDFNNEADTPDNFQSRRPNTSFCFLDIRSPGLGDTAMYLCATSRETGTGGETQYFGPGTRLLVL.

At least ten counts were recorded for this clone. Read sequence stops 3 residues before the CDR3 end, and the germline J gene provides the missing end. The rearrangement joins TRBV5-1 to TRBJ1-1; D gene unclear. The germline CDR1 and CDR2 sequences are SGHRS and YFSETQ. This CDR3 region has 15 residues. Trimming removed 0 bases from V and 4 bases from J, with 13 bases in between. This chain's CDR3 is CASSLGRTSRTEAFF. The CDR3 bases that were read are TGCGCCAGCAGCTTGGGTAGGACTTCACGCACTGAA.

This clone was counted many times. The read halts 3 residues ahead of the CDR3 end, with the missing end drawn from the germline J gene. The chain combines TRBV19 with TRBJ2-3; 7 bases are shared with TRBD2. The ends lost 6 bases at V and 1 base at J; junction bases unmatched: 7. Germline V gene sequence: CDR1 LNHDA, CDR2 SQIVND (reference sequence). The CDR3 loop spans 15 amino acids. CDR3 region: CASSSPLAGTDTQYF. The sequenced part of the CDR3 DNA is TGTGCCAGTAGCTCGCCCCTAGCGGGCACAGATACG.

A few counts support this clone. The CDR3 end lies 3 residues beyond the end of the read and is filled in from the germline J gene. This chain joins TRBV19 and TRBJ2-1; 9 bases line up with TRBD1. J was trimmed by 4 bases and V by 6 bases; bases with no gene match: 4. The CDR3 length is 14 residues. Looked up from germline, CDR1 is LNHDA and CDR2 is SQIVND (reference sequence). The CDR3 loop reads CASSRDREYNEQFF. CDR3 bases read: TGTGCCAGTAGCCGGGACAGGGAATACAATGAG.

This clone was counted ten times or more. From the germline J gene comes the end of the CDR3, since the read stops 3 residues before it. This chain connects TRBV29-1 to TRBJ1-1; 7 nucleotides match TRBD1. The junction had 2 bases not matched to a gene; V was cut back by 2 bases and J by 2 bases. In germline, CDR1 is SQVTM, CDR2 ANQGSEA. CDR3 length equals 13 residues. Incomplete CDR3 DNA: TGCAGCGTTGAACTAGGGGGCAACACTGAA. Translation gives CSVELGGNTE. The CDR3 in full is CSVELGGNTEAFF. The entire variable domain, with the rest obtained from reference TRBV29-1 and TRBJ1-1, is as follows: SAVISQKPSRDICQRGTSLTIQCQVDSQVTMMFWYRQQPGQSLTLIATANQGSEATYESGFVIDKFPISRPNLTFSTLTVSNMSPEDSSIYLCSVELGGNTEAFFGQGTRLTVV.

This clone was seen many times. Incomplete CDR3 DNA: TGTGCCAGCAGTTTCAAAGCGGGAGCGAATGAG. It translates to CASSFKAGANE. The complete CDR3 sequence is CASSFKAGANEQFF. The chain employs TRBV12-3 or TRBV12-4 and TRBJ2-1; the match to TRBD2 covers 8 bases. The read gets to within 3 residues of the CDR3 end, and the germline J gene fills in the rest. V lost 3 bases, J lost 7 bases, and 5 bases stayed unmatched. This CDR3 is 14 amino acids long.